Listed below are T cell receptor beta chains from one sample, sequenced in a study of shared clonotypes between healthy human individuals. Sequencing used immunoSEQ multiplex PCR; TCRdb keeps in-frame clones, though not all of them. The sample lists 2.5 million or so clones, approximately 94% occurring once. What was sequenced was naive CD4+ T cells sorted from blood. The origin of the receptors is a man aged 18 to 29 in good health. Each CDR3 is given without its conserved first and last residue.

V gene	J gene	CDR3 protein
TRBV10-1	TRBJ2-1	ASSEVPYNEQF
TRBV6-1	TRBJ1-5	ASREGALDQPQH
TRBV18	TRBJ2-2	ASSPTGVPNTGELF
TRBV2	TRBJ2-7	ASNREVYEQY
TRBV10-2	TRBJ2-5	ASPRLYTGTELVSETQY
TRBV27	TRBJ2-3	ASSQTSGRGADTQY
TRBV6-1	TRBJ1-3	ASLGASSGNTIY
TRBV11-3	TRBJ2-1	ASSPGTGGRNEQF
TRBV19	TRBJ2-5	ASHDSGRTQETQY
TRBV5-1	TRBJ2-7	ASSLERTGLEQY
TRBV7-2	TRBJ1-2	ASSLDLGGYT
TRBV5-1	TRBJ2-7	ASSSLAGTDYEQY
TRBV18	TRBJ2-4	ASSPQDSRSDIQY
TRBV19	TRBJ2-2	ASSIDYYIANTGELF
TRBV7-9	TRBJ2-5	ASSLNQGGETQY
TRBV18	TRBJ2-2	ASSPSQGNTGELF
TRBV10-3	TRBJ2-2	AISESLAGENTGELF
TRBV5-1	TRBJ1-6	ASSLEGAVWSPLH
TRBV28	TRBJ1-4	ASSLNRVNEKLF
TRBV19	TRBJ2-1	ASSPRDLYNEQF
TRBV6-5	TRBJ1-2	ASRRGDRDLYGYT
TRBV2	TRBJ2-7	ASSKGKGGTVYEQY
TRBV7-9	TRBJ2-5	ASSLALETQY
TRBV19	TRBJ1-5	ASSSPGPTGSKPQH
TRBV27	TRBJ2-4	ASSASQGEVAKNIQY
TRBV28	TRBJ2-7	ASVGNRVPYEQY
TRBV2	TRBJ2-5	ASSDVQGRGETQY
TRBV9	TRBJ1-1	ASSVSWATEAF
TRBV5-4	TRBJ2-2	ASSLLRPGTGELF
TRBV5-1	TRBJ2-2	ASRPQMNTGELF
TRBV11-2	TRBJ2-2	ASSLGDTGELF
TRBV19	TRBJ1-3	ASSIDPPGPGGRNTIY
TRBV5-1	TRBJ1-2	ASSLTGDYGYT
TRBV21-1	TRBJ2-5	ASSKNEGRETQY
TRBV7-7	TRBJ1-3	ASSLTRTGNTIY
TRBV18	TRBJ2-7	ASSRGGSYEQY
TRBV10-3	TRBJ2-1	AISEPGTSGVMKQF
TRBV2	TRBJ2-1	ASMLQGSSYNEQF
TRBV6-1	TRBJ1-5	ASTQDRGSQPQH
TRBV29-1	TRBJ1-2	SVRTVGGSYGYT
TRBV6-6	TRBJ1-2	ASSPTGNYGYT
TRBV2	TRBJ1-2	VDGGQDDYT
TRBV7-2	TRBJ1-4	ASSLRGPTGEKLF
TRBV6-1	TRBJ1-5	ASSEGSRQPQH
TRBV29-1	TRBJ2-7	SVEALNEQY
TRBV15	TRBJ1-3	ATSRDRGSGNTIY
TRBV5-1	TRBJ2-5	ASSLYGNQETQY
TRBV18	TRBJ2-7	ASSPTSGGNYEQY
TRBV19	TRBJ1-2	ASSQRGYGYT
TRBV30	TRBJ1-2	AWSSGGNYGYT
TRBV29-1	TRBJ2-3	SAVLGDTQY